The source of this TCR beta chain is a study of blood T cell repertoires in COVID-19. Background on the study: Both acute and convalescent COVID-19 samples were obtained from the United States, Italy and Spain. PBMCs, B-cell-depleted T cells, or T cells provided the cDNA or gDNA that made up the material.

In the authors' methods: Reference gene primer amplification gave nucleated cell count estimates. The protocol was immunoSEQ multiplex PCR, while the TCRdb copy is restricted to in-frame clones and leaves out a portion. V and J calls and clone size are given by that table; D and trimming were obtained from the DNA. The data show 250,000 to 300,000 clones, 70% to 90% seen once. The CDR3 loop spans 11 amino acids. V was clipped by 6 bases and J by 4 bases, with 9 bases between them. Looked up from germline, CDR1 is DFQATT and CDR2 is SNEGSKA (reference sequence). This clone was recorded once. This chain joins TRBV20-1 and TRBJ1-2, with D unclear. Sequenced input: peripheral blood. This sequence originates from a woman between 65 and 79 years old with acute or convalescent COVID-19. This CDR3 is CSATDRYGYTF. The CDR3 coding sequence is TGCAGTGCCACAGACCGCTATGGCTACACCTTC.